A selection of T cell receptor beta chains follows, all from one sample in a study of blood T cell repertoires in COVID-19. Data came from immunoSEQ multiplex PCR; TCRdb stores just in-frame clones and leaves some out. This sample has around 100,000 clones; roughly 80% occur once, and the top ten carry roughly 4.1%. The sequencing sample was made of peripheral blood. Receptors originate from a human donor in a cohort sampled during active COVID-19. Each CDR3 is given with its conserved first and last residue. A D gene is named only where the DNA matches it firmly. For some rows the clone size is stated as once, few or many, or as a class when expanded; others skip it.

TRBV5-1	TRBJ2-4	-	-	TGCGCCAGCAGCTTGGGACAAAATAAACTGCAGTACTTC	CASSLGQNKLQYF
TRBV9	TRBJ2-7	-	-	TGTGCCAGCACCGTCGGGCAGGGTGCCTACGAGCAGTACTTC	CASTVGQGAYEQYF
TRBV6-2/TRBV6-3	TRBJ2-5	TRBD1	-	TGTGCCAGCAGTCAATCGAGGACAGGTCAAGAGACCCAGTACTTC	CASSQSRTGQETQYF
TRBV18	TRBJ1-2	-	-	TGTGCCAGCTCACCACCATCAGGGGACTATGGCTACACCTTC	CASSPPSGDYGYTF
TRBV24-1	TRBJ2-5	TRBD1	-	TGTGCCACCAGTGATTCGCAAGACAGGGCTACTATCCAAGAGACCCAGTACTTC	CATSDSQDRATIQETQYF
TRBV5-6	TRBJ1-2	-	once	TGTGCCAGCAGCTTAGGGGGAGCTAACTATGGCTACACCTTC	CASSLGGANYGYTF
TRBV24-1	TRBJ2-1	TRBD1	-	TGTGCCACCAGTGATTGGACAGGGGGCGATGAGCAGTTCTTC	CATSDWTGGDEQFF
TRBV5-5	TRBJ2-3	-	-	TGTGCCAGCAGCCCCGGGGCGGGGGCCGATACGCAGTATTTT	CASSPGAGADTQYF
TRBV4-3	TRBJ2-1	TRBD2	once	TGCGCCAGCAGCCAAACTAGCGGGGCCCACAATGAGCAGTTCTTC	CASSQTSGAHNEQFF
TRBV5-6	TRBJ1-5	TRBD1	-	TGTGCCAGCAGCTTGAGGACAGGACGCAATCAGCCCCAGCATTTT	CASSLRTGRNQPQHF
TRBV19	TRBJ2-6	TRBD1	-	TGTGCCAGTAGTGCGGGACAGGGATTTGCTGGGGCCAACGTCCTGACTTTC	CASSAGQGFAGANVLTF
TRBV19	TRBJ1-5	-	-	TGTGCCAGTAGTATCCGGGTTAATAGCAATCAGCCCCAGCATTTT	CASSIRVNSNQPQHF
TRBV7-6	TRBJ2-5	TRBD1	once	TGTGCCAGCAGCCAGACAGGGCTGGGGGAGACCCAGTACTTC	CASSQTGLGETQYF
TRBV7-2	TRBJ2-3	-	-	TGTGCCAGCAGATCATCAGATACGCAGTATTTT	CASRSSDTQYF
TRBV19	TRBJ2-3	TRBD1	-	TGTGCCAGTAGTATCCGGGACAGGGGCACAGATACGCAGTATTTT	CASSIRDRGTDTQYF
TRBV5-5	TRBJ1-5	TRBD1	-	TGTGCCAGCAGCTCGAATCCGACAGGGTTCGGAAATCAGCCCCAGCATTTT	CASSSNPTGFGNQPQHF
TRBV2	TRBJ2-3	-	-	TGTGCCACCTCTCCCGGGGACACGATCACAGATACGCAGTATTTT	CATSPGDTITDTQYF
TRBV7-6	TRBJ2-5	-	-	TGTGCCAGCAGCTTAGCTTACGGCGGCCAAGAGACCCAGTACTTC	CASSLAYGGQETQYF
TRBV15	TRBJ1-4	-	-	TGTGCCACCAGCGCACCGCCAGGGGAAAATGAAAAACTGTTTTTT	CATSAPPGENEKLFF
TRBV28	TRBJ2-1	TRBD1	-	TGTGCCAGCAGTTCGACAGGGGTGTCCTACAATGAGCAGTTCTTC	CASSSTGVSYNEQFF
TRBV13	TRBJ2-3	TRBD2	-	TGTGCCAGCAGCTTAGCCCCTGGACTAGCGGGGGGTTCAGATACGCAGTATTTT	CASSLAPGLAGGSDTQYF
TRBV13	TRBJ2-1	TRBD2	-	TGTGCCAGCAGCTTAGTCGGGGGGAACTACAATGAGCAGTTCTTC	CASSLVGGNYNEQFF
TRBV11-2	TRBJ2-7	-	-	TGTGCCAGCAGCTTAGCGGGTCGGGAGCAGTACTTC	CASSLAGREQYF